This TCR beta chain originates from a study of T cell repertoires in cytomegalovirus infection. Study at large: From public TCR beta signatures came an indication of both CMV infection and matching HLA type.

Each CDR3 protein gets one entry after TCRdb re-called the reads with MiXCR. The table lists around 300,000 distinct CDR3 sequences, about 25% of them singletons. Looked up from germline, CDR1 is SGHVS and CDR2 is FNYEAQ. The CDR3 is made up of 13 amino acids. V lost 3 bases and J 2 bases, leaving 5 bases between the germline ends. General study points: The study identified carriers of CMV plus the relevant HLA from cumulative public TCR beta family frequency. CMV-specific TCR beta clonotypes restricted by HLA-C dominated the ex vivo response.

This clonotype was seen more than once but under ten times. Its target is not known. Source material: PBMCs. The sequence derives from a human donor in good health (CMV status not recorded). Some clones in this sample may be carry-over from other donors' samples. This rearrangement joins TRBV7-6 to TRBJ1-5, with D unclear. The CDR3 reads CASSFMGNQPQHF. The DNA for the CDR3 is TGTGCCAGCAGCTTCATGGGCAATCAGCCCCAGCATTTT.